Presented here are 29 T cell receptor beta chains from one specimen sequenced in a study of a mutant IDH1 vaccine in newly diagnosed glioma (dated by TCRdb to the early 2020s). No antigen is known for these receptors. Library generation was performed with the immunoSEQ multiplex PCR assay. This immuneACCESS table, as held by TCRdb, lists in-frame sequences with V and J called but not all clones. Of the missing ones, under half trace to an unresolved V gene in checked studies; the others have no known cause. The sample yields tens of thousands of clones; roughly 82% were counted once. The ten largest clones add up to roughly 10% of the sample. The sample's time point label, in plain terms: week 47, end of study. Each vaccine dose was 300 ug of a 20-mer mutant IDH1 peptide in Montanide, given subcutaneously with topical imiquimod. The sequencing used PBMCs, collected from a glioma patient whose treatment included an IDH1 peptide vaccine. Receptors were obtained from a man in his forties with glioma.

The genes are TRBV4-1 and TRBJ1-1; 10 bases match TRBD1. The CDR3 is 17 residues long. The germline gives CDR1 MGHRA, CDR2 YSYEKL. V shed 2 bases, J shed 1 base, and the junction held 7 bases outside the gene matches. CDR3 sequence: CASSQRGTGVGNTEAFF. The CDR3 nucleotides read TGCGCCAGCAGCCAAAGAGGGACAGGGGTGGGGAACACTGAAGCTTTCTTT.

Only a few counts were recorded for this clone. V usage is TRBV6-1 and J usage is TRBJ2-7, with D tentatively TRBD2 (5 bases). The CDR3 extends over 14 amino acids. Trimming left V 3 bases short and J 5 bases short, with 14 bases between. The V gene's germline CDR1 is MNHNS and CDR2 SASEGT. CDR3 nucleotides: TGTGCCAGCAGTGATTATTGGACCGGGGACGAGCAGTACTTC. Its protein is CASSDYWTGDEQYF.

This clone is labeled medium-sized. V and J are TRBV6-5 and TRBJ2-2, with D perhaps TRBD1 (6 bases). The CDR3 is 14 amino acids. Trimming took 6 bases from V and 1 from J, leaving 9 bases between them. CDR1 MNHEY and CDR2 SVGAGI come from the germline V gene. CDR3 DNA sequence: TGTGCCAGCAGGTTCAGGGGGAACACCGGGGAGCTGTTTTTT. It encodes CASRFRGNTGELFF.

This chain connects TRBV21-1 to TRBJ2-5; TRBD2 reflects the table's D call only, with no check against the DNA. TRBV21-1 counts as a pseudogene. The CDR3 length is 13 residues. This chain's CDR3 is CASSKWVPGTQYF. DNA for the CDR3: TGTGCCAGCAGCAAATGGGTACCGGGGACCCAGTACTTC.

The J gene is TRBJ1-5, the V gene TRBV19; no definite D call. The CDR3 length is 12 residues. Germline lookup yields CDR1 LNHDA and CDR2 SQIVND (reference sequence). With 5 bases removed from V and 2 bases from J, the gap between germline ends came to 4 bases. The CDR3 sequence: CASSLRNQPQHF. The CDR3 DNA reads TGTGCCAGTAGTCTGCGCAATCAGCCCCAGCATTTT.

The chain couples TRBV29-1 to TRBJ2-5; the match to TRBD1 covers 8 bases. The germline CDR1 and CDR2 sequences are SQVTM and ANQGSEA. V was pared by 2 bases and J by 3 bases, with 2 bases of the junction left unmatched. CDR3 size: 13 residues. This CDR3 reads CSVESGQEETQYF. CDR3 sequence (DNA): TGCAGCGTTGAATCGGGACAGGAAGAGACCCAGTACTTC.

This clone is labeled medium-sized. DNA for the CDR3: TGCGCCAGCAGCTTGCAGGCAGCAAACACTGAAGCTTTCTTT. Residues: CASSLQAANTEAFF. The chain recombines TRBV5-1 with TRBJ1-1; D remains unclear. V lost 1 base, J lost 2 bases, and 9 bases lay in between. The length of the CDR3 is 14 residues. Germline V CDR1 and CDR2: SGHRS, YFSETQ.

This clone was found a few times. The chain couples TRBV25-1 to TRBJ1-2; unclear D gene. Germline V gene data show CDR1 as MGHDK and CDR2 as SYGVNS. The CDR3 runs to 15 residues. V lost 0 bases and J lost 8, with 16 bases in between. This chain's CDR3 is CASSEYPDTLRGYTF. The CDR3 bases are TGTGCCAGCAGTGAATATCCCGACACCCTCAGGGGCTACACCTTC.

The V and J genes are TRBV7-8 and TRBJ2-5; D ambiguous. V lost 2 bases to trimming and J lost 1 base, with 2 bases between them. The germline V gene encodes CDR1 SGHVS and CDR2 FQNEAQ. The CDR3 loop spans 12 amino acids. The CDR3 reads CASSLIQETQYF. The CDR3 DNA reads TGTGCCAGCAGCTTAATCCAAGAGACCCAGTACTTC.

In its sample, this clone was seen a few times. The rearrangement links TRBV6-5 to TRBJ2-6, with D possibly TRBD2 on 6 matching bases. Trimming pared 6 bases from V and 3 bases from J, leaving 12 bases between. The CDR3 runs to 15 residues. In germline, CDR1 is MNHEY, CDR2 SVGAGI. In DNA, the CDR3 is TGTGCCAGCAGCGGGGGAGCCAGTGGGGCCAACGTCCTGACTTTC. The encoded protein is CASSGGASGANVLTF.

The CDR3 coding sequence is TGTGCCACCAGCAGATCTCGTGGCTACGAGCAGTACGTC. Translation: CATSRSRGYEQYV. This chain connects TRBV15 to TRBJ2-7; D ambiguous. Germline V gene data show CDR1 as LNHNV and CDR2 as YYDKDF (reference sequence). The CDR3 has 13 amino acids. Deletions cut 2 bases from V and 3 bases from J, with 8 bases between.

The gene calls are TRBV6-1 and TRBJ2-4; 7 bases match TRBD1. V trimming: 3 bases; J trimming: 3 bases; junction bases outside the gene matches: 8. The CDR3 is made up of 16 amino acids. Germline CDR1 reads MNHNS; CDR2 reads SASEGT. CDR3 loop: CASSDQTGWDKNIQYF. CDR3 sequence (DNA): TGTGCCAGCAGTGACCAGACAGGGTGGGACAAAAACATTCAGTACTTC.

This chain uses TRBV10-3 with TRBJ2-7; possible D gene TRBD2, 6 bases. Trimming removed 3 bases at V and 6 bases at J, with 15 bases between. The CDR3 spans 14 residues. Per germline, CDR1 ENHRY and CDR2 SYGVKD. The CDR3 DNA follows: TGTGCCATCAGTGACGCGGGGAAAGGTCGCGAGCAGTACGTC. This sequence encodes CAISDAGKGREQYV.

This sequence joins TRBV19 and TRBJ2-5, with D possibly matching TRBD1 (6 bases). Germline values: CDR1 LNHDA, CDR2 SQIVND (reference sequence). The CDR3 extends over 17 amino acids. Trimming stripped 0 bases from V and 4 bases from J, with 18 bases between. The CDR3, as DNA: TGTGCCAGTAGTATAGATCTATTGGGACAAGGCGGAGAGACCCAGTACTTC. This codes for CASSIDLLGQGGETQYF.

The genes are TRBV4-1 and TRBJ1-1; D not certain. The CDR3 sequence is 13 residues long. The germline V gene has CDR1 MGHRA and CDR2 YSYEKL. The ends were cut back, 5 bases at V and 4 bases at J, with 11 bases in the middle. This CDR3 is CASSTRRSTEAFF. The DNA of the CDR3 is TGCGCCAGCAGCACCCGCCGGAGCACTGAAGCTTTCTTT.

The CDR3 coding sequence is TGTGCCAGCAGCCAATCAGGGACCGGTGAGACCCAGTACTTC. Translating gives CASSQSGTGETQYF. The chain links TRBV7-9 to TRBJ2-5, with D tentatively TRBD1 or TRBD2 (5 bases each). This CDR3 is built from 14 residues. Germline V gene sequence: CDR1 SEHNR, CDR2 FQNEAQ (reference sequence). V was clipped by 5 bases and J by 5 bases, with 15 bases between them.

As for this clone: An end of the junction does not agree with germline; a read error may underlie this. The same CDR3 arises from other DNA sequences in this sample as well. V gene TRBV19 combines with J gene TRBJ1-4, with D maybe TRBD1 (6 bases). This CDR3 region has 14 residues. Germline CDR1 and CDR2: LNHDA and SQIVND (reference sequence). DNA for the CDR3: TGCGCCACCCTTAACTCCAGGGGATCCGAAAAACTGTTTTTT. The encoded protein is CATLNSRGSEKLFF.

This chain links TRBV10-3 with TRBJ1-1, with D hard to call. The CDR3 is made up of 13 amino acids. The germline CDR1 and CDR2 sequences are ENHRY and SYGVKD. V was trimmed by 0 bases and J by 10 bases, leaving 12 bases between them. The CDR3 DNA reads TGTGCCATCAGTGAGTCTGGCATCCTAGGAGCTTTCTTT. This sequence encodes CAISESGILGAFF.

The J gene is TRBJ1-4, the V gene TRBV11-2, with D uncertain. Deletions cut 0 bases from V and 0 bases from J, with 20 bases between. Germline CDR1 SGHAT, CDR2 FQNNGV. The CDR3 sequence is 20 residues long. CDR3 in DNA: TGTGCCAGCAGCTTAGATCTTGACGTTCAGGATCTAGCAACTAATGAAAAACTGTTTTTT. The encoded protein is CASSLDLDVQDLATNEKLFF.

The gene calls are TRBV2 and TRBJ2-2; D uncertain. This CDR3 region has 15 residues. Deletions cut 8 bases from V and 1 base from J, with 14 bases between. CDR1 is SNHLY, CDR2 FYNNEI, per germline. The CDR3 protein is CASGQNRQNTGELFF. CDR3 coding DNA: TGTGCCAGCGGGCAAAATAGACAGAACACCGGGGAGCTGTTTTTT.

The V and J genes are TRBV27 and TRBJ2-7, with D hard to call. V dropped 0 bases and J dropped 3 bases, with 6 bases sitting between them. This CDR3 has 13 amino acids. The germline gives CDR1 MNHEY, CDR2 SMNVEV (reference sequence). CDR3 loop: CASSLSLGYEQYF. In DNA, the CDR3 is TGTGCCAGCAGTTTATCTTTAGGCTACGAGCAGTACTTC.

A single count supports this clone. The rearrangement joins TRBV5-6 to TRBJ2-3; weak D call: TRBD2 (8 bases). Trimming cost V 4 bases and J 5 bases, with 17 bases left between them. The CDR3 is made up of 15 amino acids. Germline CDR1 and CDR2: SGHDT and YYEEEE. The CDR3 loop is CASSPTGGGEDTQYF. DNA of the CDR3: TGTGCCAGCAGCCCCACGGGAGGGGGCGAAGATACGCAGTATTTT.

DNA for the CDR3: TGTGCCAGCAGGGACAGGGCGCCCTACAATGAGCAGTTCTTC. Amino acids: CASRDRAPYNEQFF. The chain uses TRBV2 and TRBJ2-1; 8 bases agree with TRBD1. This CDR3 comprises 14 residues. Germline CDR1 reads SNHLY; CDR2 reads FYNNEI. Losses at the gene ends were 6 bases for V and 2 bases for J; bases not matched to a gene: 3. The full variable domain, rest sourced from reference TRBV2 and TRBJ2-1, is EPEVTQTPSHQVTQMGQEVILRCVPISNHLYFYWYRQILGQKVEFLVSFYNNEISEKSEIFDDQFSVERPDGSNFTLKIRSTKLEDSAMYFCASRDRAPYNEQFFGPGTRLTVL.

The chain uses TRBV7-2 and TRBJ2-3, with 8 bases lining up with TRBD2. J lost 3 bases, V lost 6 bases, and 8 bases had no gene match. The germline CDR1 and CDR2 sequences are SGHTA and FQGNSA. CDR3 size: 15 residues. This CDR3 is CASRKREWRTDTQYF. The CDR3 DNA is TGTGCCAGCAGAAAGCGGGAGTGGAGAACAGATACGCAGTATTTT.

The CDR3 here is CASSISGRSYEQYF. In DNA form, the CDR3 reads TGTGCCAGTAGTATCAGTGGACGGTCCTACGAGCAGTACTTC. The J gene is TRBJ2-7, the V gene TRBV19, with D unclear. This CDR3 is 14 amino acids long. Trimming shortened V by 3 bases and J by 1 base, and 10 bases separated the two germline ends. Per germline, CDR1 LNHDA and CDR2 SQIVND (reference sequence).

In this sample, this clone turned up a few times. This chain joins TRBV7-2 and TRBJ2-1; 10 positions agree with TRBD2. Germline CDR1 is SGHTA and CDR2 is FQGNSA. V was clipped by 5 bases and J by 11 bases; unmatched bases: 6. This CDR3 is 13 amino acids long. The CDR3: CASSTSGNPQQFF. The CDR3 DNA is TGTGCCAGCAGCACTAGCGGGAACCCCCAGCAGTTCTTC.

There are a few counts of this clone. V gene TRBV6-5 combines with J gene TRBJ1-1, with D unclear. CDR1 MNHEY and CDR2 SVGAGI come from the germline V gene. The V and J ends lost 5 bases and 2 bases respectively, with 6 bases between them. The CDR3 has 12 residues. DNA for the CDR3: TGTGCCAGCAGTAAAATTAACACTGAAGCTTTCTTT. The encoded protein is CASSKINTEAFF.

The chain joins TRBV9 to TRBJ1-3; 7 bases match TRBD1. Germline V CDR1 and CDR2: SGDLS, YYNGEE. Losses at the gene ends were 4 bases for V and 0 bases for J; bases not matched to a gene: 4. The CDR3 loop spans 15 amino acids. The CDR3 nucleotides are TGTGCCAGCAGCCCAGGGACAGCCTCTGGAAACACCATATATTTT. Its translation: CASSPGTASGNTIYF.

The chain is built from TRBV6-5 and TRBJ1-3; perhaps TRBD1 as D (5 bases). The germline CDR1 and CDR2 sequences are MNHEY and SVGAGI. V was clipped by 5 bases and J by 0 bases, with 11 bases between them. This CDR3 is built from 15 residues. The CDR3 DNA reads as TGTGCCAGCAGTCCATCAGGGAGCTCTGGAAACACCATATATTTT. Protein: CASSPSGSSGNTIYF.